This TCR beta chain was captured in a study of blood T cells in healthy people across ages. Study at large: The template switching approach captured approximately one barcoded beta molecule for every two T cells.

The authors ran a second PCR of about 7 to 11 cycles using a sample-barcoded 5' primer and a J-beta primer mix. TCRdb reprocessed the 5' RACE reads with MiXCR, giving one entry per CDR3 protein. The sample yields 700,000 to 900,000 distinct CDR3 sequences, approximately 55% seen once. Each donor gave approximately 9.5 milliliters of peripheral blood. The germline gives CDR1 SGDLS, CDR2 YYNGEE. This CDR3 has 15 residues. Trimming took off 0 bases at V and 4 bases at J, with 11 bases between the two ends. This clonotype occurred a few times. This sequence joins TRBV9 and TRBJ1-5; tentatively, D is TRBD1 (5 bases). Material for sequencing was blood. The clonotype was recovered from a man older than 75 in good health. The CDR3 DNA reads as TGTGCCAGCAGCGTAGGTACAGGCGGGAATCAGCCCCAGCATTTT. Residues: CASSVGTGGNQPQHF.